These 24 T cell receptor beta chains share one sample of origin, sequenced in a study of OX40 agonist ivuxolimab in advanced cancers. Using immunoSEQ multiplex PCR, the repertoire was profiled, and TCRdb retains in-frame clones only, with some absent. The sample lists 40,000 to 50,000 clones, over 80% occurring once. The input for sequencing was CD4+ or CD8+ T cells sorted from blood, taken in a trial of the OX40 agonist ivuxolimab. Receptors were obtained from an adult with an advanced solid tumor such as melanoma, head and neck, liver or kidney cancer.

The chain recombines TRBV10-3 with TRBJ2-7; a possible D gene is TRBD1 (6 bases). The V gene lost 4 bases and the J gene lost 3 bases, with 16 bases spanning the gap. The germline gives CDR1 ENHRY, CDR2 SYGVKD. The CDR3 loop spans 15 amino acids. The CDR3 loop reads CAISVRTAKGYEQYF. For the CDR3, the DNA is TGTGCCATCAGTGTCCGGACAGCGAAGGGCTACGAGCAGTACTTC.

V usage is TRBV11-2 and J usage is TRBJ2-3; no definite D call. V lost 3 bases and J 3 bases, leaving 4 bases between the germline ends. This CDR3 is built from 12 residues. CDR1 and CDR2 from the germline V gene are SGHAT and FQNNGV. Here the CDR3 DNA reads TGTGCCAGCAGCTTTGGGACAGATACGCAGTATTTT. Translated, it gives CASSFGTDTQYF. Based on the CDR3 plus reference TRBV11-2 and TRBJ2-3, the full variable domain is EAGVAQSPRYKIIEKRQSVAFWCNPISGHATLYWYQQILGQGPKLLIQFQNNGVVDDSQLPKDRFSAERLKGVDSTLKIQPAKLEDSAVYLCASSFGTDTQYFGPGTRLTVL.

This clone was observed a single time. The rearrangement uses TRBV19 and TRBJ1-5; no clear D gene. The CDR3 is 15 amino acids. V was cut by 5 bases and J by 0 bases, with 11 bases left in between. Germline V gives CDR1 LNHDA, CDR2 SQIVND (reference sequence). CDR3 sequence: CASSYGLYSNQPQHF. Written as DNA, the CDR3 is TGTGCCAGTAGTTACGGACTGTATAGCAATCAGCCCCAGCATTTT.

The CDR3 DNA reads as TGTGCCACCAGCGGCAGAAAAAACATTCAGTACTTC. Translation: CATSGRKNIQYF. The chain recombines TRBV15 with TRBJ2-4, with D unresolved. With 5 bases removed from V and 4 bases from J, the gap between germline ends came to 6 bases. CDR1 is LNHNV, CDR2 YYDKDF, per germline (reference sequence). The CDR3 is 12 amino acids.

This rearrangement joins TRBV11-3 to TRBJ1-3, with D unclear. The V gene's germline CDR1 is SGHNT and CDR2 YENEEA. CDR3 size: 12 residues. Trimming took 1 base from V and 4 from J, leaving 2 bases between them. CDR3: CASSLVGNTIYF. In DNA form, the CDR3 reads TGTGCCAGCAGCTTAGTGGGAAACACCATATATTTT. The variable domain in full, with the rest retrieved from reference TRBV11-3 and TRBJ1-3, is EAGVVQSPRYKIIEKKQPVAFWCNPISGHNTLYWYLQNLGQGPELLIRYENEEAVDDSQLPKDRFSAERLKGVDSTLKIQPAELGDSAVYLCASSLVGNTIYFGEGSWLTVV.

The V and J genes are TRBV5-5 and TRBJ2-7; 9 nucleotides align to TRBD1. J gave up 0 bases and V 3 bases, and 4 bases lay outside the gene matches. The CDR3 has 15 amino acids. Germline CDR1 is SGHKS and CDR2 is YYEKEE (reference sequence). CDR3 residues: CASSSGTGNSYEQYF. CDR3 bases: TGTGCCAGCAGCTCCGGGACAGGGAACTCCTACGAGCAGTACTTC.

The chain carries TRBV11-2 and TRBJ2-2; D not certain. V shed 5 bases and J shed 6 bases, with 16 bases lying between them. The CDR3 has 15 residues. The germline gives CDR1 SGHAT, CDR2 FQNNGV. CDR3 amino acids: CASSPLTGDAGELFF. Written as DNA, the CDR3 is TGTGCCAGCAGCCCCTTAACGGGCGACGCCGGGGAGCTGTTTTTT.

V and J are TRBV11-3 and TRBJ2-5; D gene unclear. From germline, CDR1 is SGHNT and CDR2 YENEEA. The length of the CDR3 is 14 residues. Trimming took 4 bases from V and 4 from J, leaving 13 bases between them. CDR3 in amino acids: CASSSRPPRETQYF. CDR3 DNA sequence: TGTGCCAGCAGCTCGCGGCCCCCTCGAGAGACCCAGTACTTC.

J is TRBJ2-6 and V is TRBV6-1; D uncertain. Germline V CDR1 and CDR2: MNHNS, SASEGT. V was trimmed by 7 bases and J by 0 bases, leaving 4 bases between them. The CDR3 length is 13 residues. CDR3 nucleotides: TGTGCCAGCAAGACCTCTGGGGCCAACGTCCTGACTTTC. It specifies CASKTSGANVLTF.

The genes are TRBV27 and TRBJ2-4; 8 bases fit TRBD1. The CDR3 is made up of 14 amino acids. Per germline, CDR1 MNHEY and CDR2 SMNVEV (reference sequence). V lost 4 bases and J lost 5; bases outside the gene matches: 4. The CDR3 protein is CASSWTGRENIQYF. The CDR3 region has the DNA TGTGCCAGCAGTTGGACAGGGCGAGAAAACATTCAGTACTTC.

The rearrangement links TRBV2 to TRBJ1-1; D uncertain. The CDR3 is 11 residues long. V dropped 6 bases and J dropped 4 bases, with 6 bases sitting between them. Germline CDR1 reads SNHLY; CDR2 reads FYNNEI. The CDR3, as DNA: TGTGCCAGCAGGGAAAGCACTGAAGCTTTCTTT. It yields the protein CASRESTEAFF.

The chain uses TRBV9 and TRBJ2-1, with 9 bases matching TRBD2. The CDR3 contains 16 residues. The germline V gene has CDR1 SGDLS and CDR2 YYNGEE. J gave up 8 bases and V 0 bases, and 9 bases lay outside the gene matches. In nucleotides, the CDR3 is TGTGCCAGCAGCGTAGATGCGGGAGGGCTTGGGGATGAGCAGTTCTTC. It yields the protein CASSVDAGGLGDEQFF.

This chain links TRBV18 with TRBJ1-2, with TRBD1 identical over 7 bases. The CDR3 sequence is 14 residues long. Losses at the gene ends were 6 bases for V and 0 bases for J; bases not matched to a gene: 4. CDR1 is KGHSH and CDR2 is LQKENI in the germline V gene. In DNA form, the CDR3 reads TGTGCCAGCTCTTCGGGACAGCCTAACTATGGCTACACCTTC. This codes for CASSSGQPNYGYTF.

The chain uses TRBV9 and TRBJ2-3, with TRBD2 identical over 10 bases. The length of the CDR3 is 16 residues. Germline V gene sequence: CDR1 SGDLS, CDR2 YYNGEE. V gave up 0 bases and J gave up 6 bases; unmatched junction bases: 7. The CDR3 is CASSVEAGGPIDTQYF. The CDR3 DNA reads as TGTGCCAGCAGCGTAGAAGCGGGAGGGCCCATTGATACGCAGTATTTT.

The chain combines TRBV29-1 with TRBJ2-1, with 8 bases fitting TRBD2. CDR1 and CDR2 from the germline V gene are SQVTM and ANQGSEA. The V and J ends lost 0 bases and 7 bases, in that order; junction bases with no gene match: 8. This CDR3 is built from 15 residues. The CDR3 nucleotides are TGCAGCGTTGAAGATCCCGGCGGGGGGCTAAATGAGCAGTTCTTC. This gives the protein CSVEDPGGGLNEQFF.

This chain connects TRBV6-6 to TRBJ2-1, with 8 nucleotides matching TRBD2. Germline V CDR1 and CDR2: MNHNY, SVGAGI (reference sequence). Trimming took 4 bases from V and 0 from J; bases not matched to a gene: 2. The CDR3 consists of 15 residues. CDR3 sequence reads: CASSSSGRSYNEQFF. In DNA, the CDR3 is TGTGCCAGCAGTTCTAGCGGGCGCTCCTACAATGAGCAGTTCTTC.

The chain is built from TRBV27 and TRBJ2-1; tentative D call: TRBD1 (6 bases). Trimming stripped 5 bases from V and 3 bases from J, with 17 bases between. This CDR3 contains 16 residues. From germline, CDR1 is MNHEY and CDR2 SMNVEV (reference sequence). Written as DNA, the CDR3 is TGTGCCAGCAGTCGGATCCGGACAGCCGACTACAATGAGCAGTTCTTC. It codes for CASSRIRTADYNEQFF.

V and J are TRBV5-4 and TRBJ1-1; D perhaps matches TRBD1 (5 bases). Germline lookup yields CDR1 SGHNT and CDR2 YYREEE (reference sequence). This CDR3 comprises 15 residues. The V end lost 5 bases, the J end lost 1 base, and 15 bases lay between the germline ends. CDR3 nucleotide sequence: TGTGCCAGCAGACTACGCACAGGTCAGAACACTGAAGCTTTCTTT. As protein: CASRLRTGQNTEAFF.

Points on this clone: Its ends do not fully match the called genes, so a read error is possible. The chain recombines TRBV7-7 with TRBJ2-1; TRBD2 matches 7 bases. The length of the CDR3 is 12 residues. CDR1 SSHAT and CDR2 FNYEAQ come from the germline V gene (reference sequence). CDR3 sequence reads: CASSGATNEQFF. The CDR3 DNA reads as TGTGCTAGCAGCGGGGCTACCAATGAGCAGTTCTTC.

The chain has TRBV19 and TRBJ1-2; maybe TRBD1 (5 bases). Germline V gives CDR1 LNHDA, CDR2 SQIVND (reference sequence). The CDR3 consists of 15 residues. Trimming removed 7 bases from V and 2 bases from J, with 17 bases in between. As DNA, the CDR3 is TGTGCCAGTACCATATCGGGGCCTGAGAACTATGGCTACACCTTC. It specifies CASTISGPENYGYTF.

The V gene is TRBV10-3, the J gene TRBJ2-1; tentatively, D is TRBD1 or TRBD2 (7 bases each). The CDR3 runs 17 residues. Between the trimmed V and J ends, which lost 2 bases and 1 base, there was a span of 15 bases. Per germline, CDR1 ENHRY and CDR2 SYGVKD. The CDR3 loop reads CAISEQQGRGSYNEQFF. The CDR3 DNA reads TGTGCCATCAGTGAGCAACAGGGGAGGGGGTCCTACAATGAGCAGTTCTTC.

The chain recombines TRBV7-8 with TRBJ1-1; D may be TRBD1 (5 bases). CDR1 and CDR2 (germline): SGHVS, FQNEAQ. V lost 1 base and J 11 bases, leaving 17 bases between the germline ends. This CDR3 has 14 amino acids. The CDR3 spells CASSLGAFREGAFF. Here the CDR3 DNA reads TGTGCCAGCAGCTTAGGTGCCTTTCGGGAGGGGGCTTTCTTT.

The chain employs TRBV11-3 and TRBJ2-7; 8 nucleotides line up with TRBD1. The CDR3 runs 14 residues. Germline values: CDR1 SGHNT, CDR2 YENEEA. The J segment lost 5 bases and the V segment lost 2 bases, leaving 5 bases of the junction unmatched. The CDR3, as DNA: TGTGCCAGCAGCTTAAGGCAGGGGGCCCACGAGCAGTACTTC. Translated: CASSLRQGAHEQYF.

The chain combines TRBV27 with TRBJ1-4; 7 bases are shared with TRBD1. The trim removed 6 bases at V and 4 bases at J, leaving 11 bases unmatched. The CDR3 has 16 amino acids. In germline, CDR1 is MNHEY, CDR2 SMNVEV (reference sequence). The CDR3 nucleotides read TGTGCCAGCAGATTAAACCGGGACAGCTTTAATGAAAAACTGTTTTTT. This sequence encodes CASRLNRDSFNEKLFF.